This TCR beta chain was sequenced in a study of shared clonotypes between healthy human individuals. The CDR3 has 15 amino acids. The V gene end was trimmed by 6 bases and the J gene end by 7 bases; junction bases not matched to a gene: 6. The germline CDR1 and CDR2 sequences are SNHLY and FYNNEI. Donors were healthy HIV-negative adults without recently reported acute infections or vaccinations. Using immunoSEQ multiplex PCR, the repertoire was profiled, and TCRdb retains in-frame clones only, with some absent. Of about 510,000 clones listed, approximately 85% are singletons. Sequencing used PBMCs. This receptor was taken from a middle-aged woman in good health. Some clones in this sample may be carry-over from other donors' samples. J is TRBJ2-1 and V is TRBV2, with 13 bases lining up with TRBD2. The CDR3 protein is CASSLTSGRENEQFF. CDR3 in DNA: TGTGCCAGCAGCCTCACTAGCGGGAGGGAAAATGAGCAGTTCTTC.